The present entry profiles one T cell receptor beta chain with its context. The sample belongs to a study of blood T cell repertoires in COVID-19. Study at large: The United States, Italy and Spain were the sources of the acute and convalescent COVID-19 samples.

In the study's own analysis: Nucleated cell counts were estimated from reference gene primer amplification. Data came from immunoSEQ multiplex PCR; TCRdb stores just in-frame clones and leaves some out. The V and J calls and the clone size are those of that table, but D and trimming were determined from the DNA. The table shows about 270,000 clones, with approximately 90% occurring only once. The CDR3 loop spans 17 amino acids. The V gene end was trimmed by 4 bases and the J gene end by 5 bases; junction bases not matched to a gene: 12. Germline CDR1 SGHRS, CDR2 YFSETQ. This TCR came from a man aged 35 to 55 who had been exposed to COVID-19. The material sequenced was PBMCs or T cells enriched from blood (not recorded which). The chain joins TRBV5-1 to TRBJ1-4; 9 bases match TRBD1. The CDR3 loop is CASSDYPTGTGNEKLFF. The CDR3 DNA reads TGCGCCAGCAGCGACTATCCTACCGGGACAGGGAATGAAAAACTGTTTTTT.